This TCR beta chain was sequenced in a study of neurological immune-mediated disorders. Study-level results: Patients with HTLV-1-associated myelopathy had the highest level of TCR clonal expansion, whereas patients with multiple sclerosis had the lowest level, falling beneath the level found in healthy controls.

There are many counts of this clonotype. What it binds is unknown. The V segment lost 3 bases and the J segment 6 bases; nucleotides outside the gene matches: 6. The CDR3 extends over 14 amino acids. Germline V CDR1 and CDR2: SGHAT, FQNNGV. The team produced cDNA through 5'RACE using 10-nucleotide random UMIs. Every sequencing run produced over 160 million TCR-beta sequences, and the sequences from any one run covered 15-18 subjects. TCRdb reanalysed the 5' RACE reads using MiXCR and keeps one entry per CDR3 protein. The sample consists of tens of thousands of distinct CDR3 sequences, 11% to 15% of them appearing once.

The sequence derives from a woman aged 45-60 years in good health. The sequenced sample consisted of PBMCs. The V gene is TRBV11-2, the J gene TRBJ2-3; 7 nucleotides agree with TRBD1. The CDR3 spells CASSFRDRVDTQYF. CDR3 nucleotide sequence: TGTGCCAGCAGCTTCCGCGACAGGGTGGATACGCAGTATTTT.